This TCR beta chain emerged from a study of blood T cell repertoires in COVID-19. Turning to the study itself: Samples representing acute and convalescent COVID-19 were sourced from the United States, Italy and Spain.

Under the authors' procedure: It was from reference gene primer amplification that nucleated cell counts were estimated. This table comes from immunoSEQ multiplex PCR, and its TCRdb copy is limited to in-frame clones, with some not included. V and J calls and clone size are copied from that table; D and trimming were computed from the DNA. The table includes about 350,000 clones, less than 90% detected once. Seattle's cohort entered during active infection and was followed longitudinally. Trimming removed 1 base from V and 8 bases from J; junction bases left unmatched: 4. Germline-derived CDR1 and CDR2 are SGHTS and YDEGEE. This CDR3 is built from 14 residues.

The TCR was taken from a woman aged 55-70 years with COVID-19, enrolled during active disease. Sequencing was performed on peripheral blood. The chain employs TRBV5-8 and TRBJ1-2; 11 positions agree with TRBD1. CDR3 nucleotides: TGTGCCAGCAGCTTGTGGGACAGGGGGACAGGCTACACCTTC. Its translation: CASSLWDRGTGYTF.